These T cell receptor beta chains were read from a single sample in a study of cytomegalovirus exposure and HLA in healthy donors. The repertoire was sequenced with immunoSEQ multiplex PCR; TCRdb's copy has only in-frame clones and lacks some. This table holds about 82,000 clones, 90% to 95% found once. Sequenced input: PBMCs. Source of these receptors: a man between 18 and 35 years old in good health and CMV-seronegative. Both conserved end residues are part of each CDR3. The D gene is left open where the match is weak.

d_call	v_call	j_call	cdr3_aa
NA	TRBV9	TRBJ2-5	CASSVGGQSQETQYF
NA	TRBV30	TRBJ1-3	CAWSRSSGNTIYF
TRBD2	TRBV7-2	TRBJ2-5	CASSRKRGAETQYF
TRBD1	TRBV13	TRBJ1-3	CASSLSDRVFFGNTIYF
NA	TRBV13	TRBJ1-1	CASSSKGGGRGTEAFF
NA	TRBV13	TRBJ1-1	CASTLGGGNTEAFF
TRBD1	TRBV9	TRBJ1-1	CASSGYRGQRNTEAFF
TRBD1	TRBV11-2	TRBJ2-7	CASSWDRYEQYF
TRBD2	TRBV27	TRBJ2-6	CASSNVAGVVSGANVLTF
TRBD1	TRBV27	TRBJ2-7	CASSAGTAYEQYF
NA	TRBV4-2	TRBJ2-1	CASSQESSIYSGEQFF
TRBD2	TRBV7-8	TRBJ2-3	CASSTLLAGATDTQYF
TRBD1	TRBV18	TRBJ1-5	CASSPGQGVSQPQHF
NA	TRBV29-1	TRBJ1-5	CSVSVSGGQQPQHF
TRBD1	TRBV27	TRBJ2-2	CASSRQGALTGELFF
NA	TRBV9	TRBJ1-2	CASSVWGVDTGNYGYTF
NA	TRBV7-9	TRBJ2-7	CASSQNTNYEQYF
TRBD1	TRBV19	TRBJ1-1	CASTLGQGADAFF
NA	TRBV6-6	TRBJ1-2	CASTKQANYGYTF
TRBD1	TRBV30	TRBJ1-2	CAWSQGDRDNYGYTF
NA	TRBV27	TRBJ1-4	CASRKVGTEATNEKLFF
NA	TRBV30	TRBJ1-4	CAWSGSYNEKLFF
TRBD2	TRBV7-9	TRBJ2-1	CASSGTSGRSSYNEQFF
NA	TRBV27	TRBJ2-7	CASSFWRREARVYEQYF
TRBD1	TRBV6-5	TRBJ1-4	CASSPGQIIGGKLFF
TRBD2	TRBV5-1	TRBJ2-3	CASSWTSGRYTDTQYF
TRBD2	TRBV5-1	TRBJ2-3	CASSLQRGIDTQYF
NA	TRBV6-4	TRBJ1-2	CASSAQGNYGYTF
TRBD1	TRBV4-1	TRBJ1-1	CASRPGQGTNTEAFF
NA	TRBV7-6	TRBJ1-3	CASSLSVGGSGNTIYF
NA	TRBV5-1	TRBJ2-7	CASSLASVYEQYF
NA	TRBV10-3	TRBJ2-1	CAGGGGTSYNEQFF
TRBD2	TRBV5-1	TRBJ2-3	CASSLGRTSKDTQYF
NA	TRBV7-2	TRBJ1-2	CASSTGIGGYTF
NA	TRBV7-3	TRBJ1-2	CASSLSPRGTDYGYTF
NA	TRBV7-2	TRBJ1-1	CASSLDSTGGTEAFF